Presented here are 5 T cell receptor beta chains from one specimen sequenced in a study of control samples from healthy donors and cancer patients. Sequencing was performed with immunoSEQ multiplex PCR; in TCRdb, only in-frame clones are kept and a portion is missing. Found here are about 94,000 clones, less than 95% of them singletons; the top ten hold less than 4.5%. Sequenced: blood. These receptors all stem from a woman aged 18-29 years in good health.

The chain joins TRBV6-1 to TRBJ1-4, with D perhaps TRBD1 (5 bases). This CDR3 region has 15 residues. The germline V gene has CDR1 MNHNS and CDR2 SASEGT. V was shortened by 3 bases and J by 8 bases, with 16 bases between the two germline ends. The CDR3 region has the DNA TGTGCCAGCAGTGAGCCGGGACGAAAAGGCGAAAAACTGTTTTTT. Its translation: CASSEPGRKGEKLFF.

This clone came up a few times. The chain combines TRBV19 with TRBJ2-1; TRBD2 aligns across 7 bases. Per the germline V gene, CDR1 is LNHDA and CDR2 is SQIVND (reference sequence). CDR3 length: 15 amino acids. Germline trimming cut 4 bases from V and 0 bases from J; bases unmatched to any gene: 3. CDR3 sequence: CASSRGGSSYNEQFF. CDR3 sequence (DNA): TGTGCCAGTAGTAGGGGGGGTAGCTCCTACAATGAGCAGTTCTTC.

J is TRBJ1-1 and V is TRBV5-4; 7 nucleotides match TRBD1. Germline CDR1 and CDR2: SGHNT and YYREEE (reference sequence). The J segment lost 0 bases and the V segment lost 5 bases, leaving 13 bases of the junction unmatched. The CDR3 has 17 residues. This CDR3 is CASSDRQGRYMNTEAFF. In DNA form, the CDR3 reads TGTGCCAGCAGTGACAGACAGGGCCGTTACATGAACACTGAAGCTTTCTTT.

This chain links TRBV5-1 with TRBJ1-3; D not certain. The CDR3 extends over 13 amino acids. Germline CDR1 reads SGHRS; CDR2 reads YFSETQ. V dropped 0 bases and J dropped 7 bases, with 8 bases sitting between them. The CDR3, as DNA: TGCGCCAGCAGCTTGGGGTCTACTAACACCATATATTTT. This gives the protein CASSLGSTNTIYF. Filled out from reference TRBV5-1 and TRBJ1-3, the complete variable domain reads KAGVTQTPRYLIKTRGQQVTLSCSPISGHRSVSWYQQTPGQGLQFLFEYFSETQRNKGNFPGRFSGRQFSNSRSEMNVSTLELGDSALYLCASSLGSTNTIYFGEGSWLTVV.

The chain has TRBV18 and TRBJ1-1, with a tentative D call TRBD1 (5 bases). The CDR3 has 15 residues. The germline V gene encodes CDR1 KGHSH and CDR2 LQKENI. V shed 2 bases and J shed 1 base, with 11 bases lying between them. DNA of the CDR3: TGTGCCAGCTCACCAATACGAGGGGAGAACACTGAAGCTTTCTTT. Amino acids: CASSPIRGENTEAFF.